This is a list of T cell receptor beta chains from one sample in a study of T cell responses to AZD1222 COVID-19 vaccine. TCRdb's table, derived via immunoSEQ multiplex PCR, lists solely in-frame clones and lacks some. The top ten clones hold approximately 2.5% of a sample with 200,000 or so clones, 80% to 90% of them seen once. The source material was peripheral blood, sampled on day 0 of MenACWY control vaccination. The receptors come from an adult in good health. CDR3s include the opening cysteine and the closing phenylalanine or tryptophan. D genes are given only for firm matches. Expanded clones are given a class, and other clones once, few, many or no size at all.

d_gene: TRBD2
j_gene: TRBJ2-1
v_gene: TRBV18
len: 15
abundance: -
CDR3aa: CASSTSGGLNNEQFF
CDR3nt: TGTGCCAGCTCGACTAGCGGAGGGCTCAACAATGAGCAGTTCTTC

d_gene: -
j_gene: TRBJ1-1
v_gene: TRBV28
len: 12
abundance: -
CDR3aa: CASSFWNTEAFF
CDR3nt: TGTGCCAGCAGTTTTTGGAACACTGAAGCTTTCTTT

d_gene: -
j_gene: TRBJ2-1
v_gene: TRBV5-6
len: 13
abundance: -
CDR3aa: CASSLFRGNEQFF
CDR3nt: TGTGCCAGCAGCTTGTTCAGGGGCAATGAGCAGTTCTTC

d_gene: -
j_gene: TRBJ1-3
v_gene: TRBV7-6
len: 15
abundance: -
CDR3aa: CASSPVEGLRNTIYF
CDR3nt: TGTGCCAGCAGCCCCGTGGAGGGGCTAAGAAACACCATATATTTT

d_gene: TRBD1
j_gene: TRBJ2-7
v_gene: TRBV28
len: 13
abundance: -
CDR3aa: CASKGQGSYEQYF
CDR3nt: TGTGCCAGCAAGGGACAGGGTAGCTACGAGCAGTACTTC

d_gene: -
j_gene: TRBJ2-4
v_gene: TRBV6-5
len: 16
abundance: -
CDR3aa: CASSYRADLAKNIQYF
CDR3nt: TGTGCCAGCAGTTACCGCGCGGATCTAGCCAAAAACATTCAGTACTTC

d_gene: -
j_gene: TRBJ1-1
v_gene: TRBV27
len: 17
abundance: -
CDR3aa: CASSLPVWGGGNTEAFF
CDR3nt: TGTGCCAGCAGTTTACCCGTTTGGGGGGGAGGGAACACTGAAGCTTTCTTT

d_gene: -
j_gene: TRBJ2-1
v_gene: TRBV9
len: 15
abundance: -
CDR3aa: CASSARAGGQNEQFF
CDR3nt: TGTGCCAGCAGCGCTCGGGCAGGTGGGCAAAATGAGCAGTTCTTC

d_gene: -
j_gene: TRBJ2-1
v_gene: TRBV28
len: 13
abundance: -
CDR3aa: CASSLPELHEQFF
CDR3nt: TGTGCCAGCAGTTTACCTGAACTCCATGAGCAGTTCTTC

d_gene: TRBD1
j_gene: TRBJ1-4
v_gene: TRBV30
len: 17
abundance: -
CDR3aa: CAWRAGTGGTASEKLFF
CDR3nt: TGTGCCTGGAGAGCCGGGACAGGGGGCACCGCGAGTGAAAAACTGTTTTTT

d_gene: -
j_gene: TRBJ1-4
v_gene: TRBV12-3/TRBV12-4
len: 12
abundance: -
CDR3aa: CASSLVGQTLFF
CDR3nt: TGTGCCAGCAGTTTGGTTGGGCAAACACTGTTTTTT

d_gene: -
j_gene: TRBJ2-3
v_gene: TRBV2
len: 11
abundance: -
CDR3aa: CASTSTDTQYF
CDR3nt: TGTGCCAGCACTAGCACAGATACGCAGTATTTT

d_gene: -
j_gene: TRBJ2-6
v_gene: TRBV5-1
len: 16
abundance: -
CDR3aa: CASSLWGSSGANVLTF
CDR3nt: TGCGCCAGCAGCTTGTGGGGATCCTCTGGGGCCAACGTCCTGACTTTC

d_gene: TRBD1
j_gene: TRBJ1-2
v_gene: TRBV5-4
len: 13
abundance: -
CDR3aa: CASSVQGASGYTF
CDR3nt: TGTGCCAGCAGCGTACAGGGGGCGAGTGGCTACACCTTC

d_gene: TRBD1
j_gene: TRBJ1-5
v_gene: TRBV4-3
len: 17
abundance: -
CDR3aa: CASSQYLTGELDQPQHF
CDR3nt: TGCGCCAGCAGCCAGTACCTAACAGGGGAATTAGACCAGCCCCAGCATTTT

d_gene: TRBD2
j_gene: TRBJ2-5
v_gene: TRBV5-8
len: 14
abundance: once
CDR3aa: CASRNLGGAETQYF
CDR3nt: TGTGCCAGCAGAAACCTCGGGGGGGCTGAGACCCAGTACTTC

d_gene: -
j_gene: TRBJ2-1
v_gene: TRBV5-6
len: 11
abundance: -
CDR3aa: CASSLLDEQFF
CDR3nt: TGTGCCAGCAGCTTGTTGGATGAGCAGTTCTTC

d_gene: TRBD1
j_gene: TRBJ1-5
v_gene: TRBV29-1
len: 15
abundance: -
CDR3aa: CSVVVTGDVSQPQHF
CDR3nt: TGCAGCGTTGTGGTGACAGGGGATGTTAGTCAGCCCCAGCATTTT

d_gene: -
j_gene: TRBJ2-7
v_gene: TRBV5-5
len: 13
abundance: -
CDR3aa: CASSSQVTYEQYF
CDR3nt: TGTGCCAGCAGCTCACAGGTGACCTACGAGCAGTACTTC

d_gene: -
j_gene: TRBJ1-2
v_gene: TRBV30
len: 13
abundance: -
CDR3aa: CAWGTRDNYGYTF
CDR3nt: TGTGCCTGGGGTACCAGGGATAACTATGGCTACACCTTC

d_gene: TRBD1
j_gene: TRBJ1-2
v_gene: TRBV10-3
len: 15
abundance: -
CDR3aa: CAIPQTSTGNYGYTF
CDR3nt: TGTGCCATCCCCCAGACCTCGACAGGGAACTATGGCTACACCTTC

d_gene: -
j_gene: TRBJ1-5
v_gene: TRBV7-2
len: 13
abundance: -
CDR3aa: CASSLAGDQPQHF
CDR3nt: TGTGCCAGCAGCTTAGCGGGGGATCAGCCCCAGCATTTT

d_gene: TRBD1
j_gene: TRBJ2-1
v_gene: TRBV23-1
len: 16
abundance: -
CDR3aa: CASSRPDRESYNEQFF
CDR3nt: TGCGCCAGCAGTCGCCCGGACAGGGAGTCCTACAATGAGCAGTTCTTC

d_gene: -
j_gene: TRBJ2-7
v_gene: TRBV3-1/TRBV3-2
len: 13
abundance: -
CDR3aa: CASSPSARNEQYF
CDR3nt: TGTGCCAGCAGCCCCTCCGCCAGAAACGAGCAGTACTTC

d_gene: TRBD1
j_gene: TRBJ2-1
v_gene: TRBV9
len: 14
abundance: -
CDR3aa: CASSVVTGVNEQFF
CDR3nt: TGTGCCAGCAGCGTAGTTACAGGGGTCAATGAGCAGTTCTTC

d_gene: TRBD1
j_gene: TRBJ1-4
v_gene: TRBV29-1
len: 14
abundance: -
CDR3aa: CSVVLDRVNEKLFF
CDR3nt: TGCAGCGTCGTTCTAGACAGGGTTAATGAAAAACTGTTTTTT

d_gene: TRBD2
j_gene: TRBJ2-3
v_gene: TRBV11-3
len: 16
abundance: -
CDR3aa: CASSLGSSGSADTQYF
CDR3nt: TGTGCCAGCAGCTTAGGGTCTAGCGGGAGCGCAGATACGCAGTATTTT

d_gene: -
j_gene: TRBJ2-1
v_gene: TRBV5-4
len: 14
abundance: -
CDR3aa: CATHSGSSYNEQFF
CDR3nt: TGTGCCACCCATAGCGGCAGCTCCTACAATGAGCAGTTCTTC

d_gene: TRBD1
j_gene: TRBJ2-5
v_gene: TRBV10-1
len: 16
abundance: -
CDR3aa: CASTKRRRTGGETQYF
CDR3nt: TGCGCCAGCACTAAAAGACGCCGGACAGGGGGGGAGACCCAGTACTTC

d_gene: -
j_gene: TRBJ2-1
v_gene: TRBV7-2
len: 16
abundance: -
CDR3aa: CASSSRGQRDRNEQFF
CDR3nt: TGTGCCAGCAGCTCTAGGGGCCAGAGGGATCGCAATGAGCAGTTCTTC

d_gene: TRBD1
j_gene: TRBJ1-4
v_gene: TRBV28
len: 13
abundance: -
CDR3aa: CASSDRGNEKLFF
CDR3nt: TGTGCCAGCAGTGACAGGGGGAATGAAAAACTGTTTTTT

d_gene: -
j_gene: TRBJ2-1
v_gene: TRBV4-2
len: 13
abundance: once
CDR3aa: CASSQGLGDEQFF
CDR3nt: TGTGCCAGCAGCCAAGGCCTGGGGGATGAGCAGTTCTTC

d_gene: -
j_gene: TRBJ2-2
v_gene: TRBV6-5
len: 14
abundance: -
CDR3aa: CASKTGANTGELFF
CDR3nt: TGTGCCAGCAAGACGGGGGCGAACACCGGGGAGCTGTTTTTT

d_gene: TRBD1
j_gene: TRBJ2-7
v_gene: TRBV4-3
len: 14
abundance: -
CDR3aa: CASSQGTGRYEQYF
CDR3nt: TGCGCCAGCAGCCAAGGGACAGGGCGCTACGAGCAGTACTTC

d_gene: TRBD2
j_gene: TRBJ2-1
v_gene: TRBV9
len: 18
abundance: -
CDR3aa: CASSVGPTLAGLVDEQFF
CDR3nt: TGTGCCAGCAGCGTAGGCCCCACCTTAGCGGGGTTAGTCGATGAGCAGTTCTTC

d_gene: TRBD1
j_gene: TRBJ1-6
v_gene: TRBV28
len: 15
abundance: -
CDR3aa: CASSLGQGRNSPLHF
CDR3nt: TGTGCCAGCAGTTTGGGACAGGGGAGAAATTCACCCCTCCACTTT

d_gene: -
j_gene: TRBJ1-5
v_gene: TRBV9
len: 13
abundance: -
CDR3aa: CASSVAGNQPQHF
CDR3nt: TGTGCCAGCAGCGTAGCGGGAAATCAGCCCCAGCATTTT

d_gene: -
j_gene: TRBJ1-1
v_gene: TRBV29-1
len: 11
abundance: once
CDR3aa: CSVGRDTEAFF
CDR3nt: TGCAGCGTTGGACGGGACACTGAAGCTTTCTTT

d_gene: TRBD2
j_gene: TRBJ2-1
v_gene: TRBV19
len: 16
abundance: -
CDR3aa: CASSIFELAGGWEQFF
CDR3nt: TGTGCCAGTAGTATATTTGAACTAGCGGGAGGATGGGAGCAGTTCTTC

d_gene: TRBD2
j_gene: TRBJ2-7
v_gene: TRBV6-4
len: 15
abundance: few
CDR3aa: CASSERASGNYEQYF
CDR3nt: TGTGCCAGCAGTGAAAGGGCTAGCGGGAATTACGAGCAGTACTTC

d_gene: TRBD2
j_gene: TRBJ2-3
v_gene: TRBV4-3
len: 18
abundance: few
CDR3aa: CASSQPSPGLAGADTQYF
CDR3nt: TGCGCCAGCAGCCAACCCTCGCCGGGACTAGCGGGTGCAGATACGCAGTATTTT

d_gene: -
j_gene: TRBJ1-4
v_gene: TRBV29-1
len: 10
abundance: -
CDR3aa: CSVGEEKLFF
CDR3nt: TGCAGCGTTGGGGAGGAAAAACTGTTTTTT

d_gene: TRBD2
j_gene: TRBJ2-3
v_gene: TRBV10-3
len: 14
abundance: -
CDR3aa: CAISQREGPDTQYF
CDR3nt: TGTGCCATCTCCCAGCGGGAGGGCCCAGATACGCAGTATTTT

d_gene: TRBD1
j_gene: TRBJ1-1
v_gene: TRBV27
len: 14
abundance: few
CDR3aa: CASSGQGASAEAFF
CDR3nt: TGTGCCAGCAGTGGACAGGGGGCAAGCGCTGAAGCTTTCTTT

d_gene: -
j_gene: TRBJ1-1
v_gene: TRBV7-9
len: 13
abundance: once
CDR3aa: CASSFGGDTEAFF
CDR3nt: TGTGCCAGCAGCTTCGGGGGAGACACTGAAGCTTTCTTT